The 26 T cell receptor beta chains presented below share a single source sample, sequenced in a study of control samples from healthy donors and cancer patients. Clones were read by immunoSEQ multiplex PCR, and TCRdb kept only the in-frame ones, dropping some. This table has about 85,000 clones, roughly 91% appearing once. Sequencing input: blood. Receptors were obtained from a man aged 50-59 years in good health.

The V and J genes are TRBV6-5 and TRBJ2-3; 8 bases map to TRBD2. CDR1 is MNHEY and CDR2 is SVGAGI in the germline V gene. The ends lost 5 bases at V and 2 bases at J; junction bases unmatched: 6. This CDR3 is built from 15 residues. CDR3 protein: CASSQRGYPTDTQYF. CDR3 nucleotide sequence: TGTGCCAGCAGTCAGCGGGGGTACCCCACAGATACGCAGTATTTT.

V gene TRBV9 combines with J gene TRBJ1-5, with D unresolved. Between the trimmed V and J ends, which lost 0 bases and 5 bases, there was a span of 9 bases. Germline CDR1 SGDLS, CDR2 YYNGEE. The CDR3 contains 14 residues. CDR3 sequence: CASSVGPKDQPQHF. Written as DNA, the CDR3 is TGTGCCAGCAGCGTAGGCCCGAAAGATCAGCCCCAGCATTTT.

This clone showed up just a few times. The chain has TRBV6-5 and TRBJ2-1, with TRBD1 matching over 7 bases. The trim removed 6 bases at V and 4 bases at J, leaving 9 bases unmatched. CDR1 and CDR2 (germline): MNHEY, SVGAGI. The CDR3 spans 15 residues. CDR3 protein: CASSPLAGGYNEQFF. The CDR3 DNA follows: TGTGCCAGCAGCCCGCTTGCAGGGGGTTACAATGAGCAGTTCTTC.

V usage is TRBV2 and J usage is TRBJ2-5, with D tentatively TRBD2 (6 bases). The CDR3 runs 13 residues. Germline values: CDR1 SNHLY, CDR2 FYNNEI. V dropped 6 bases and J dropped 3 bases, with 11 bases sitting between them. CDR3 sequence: CASRSGGKETQYF. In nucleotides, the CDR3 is TGTGCCAGCAGGTCTGGAGGGAAAGAGACCCAGTACTTC.

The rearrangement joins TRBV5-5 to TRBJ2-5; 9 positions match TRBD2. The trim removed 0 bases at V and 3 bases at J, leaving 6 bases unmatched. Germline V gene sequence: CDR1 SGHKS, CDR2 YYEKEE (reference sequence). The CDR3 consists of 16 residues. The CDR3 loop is CASSLGEASGEETQYF. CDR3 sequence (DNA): TGTGCCAGCAGCTTGGGGGAGGCTAGCGGGGAAGAGACCCAGTACTTC.

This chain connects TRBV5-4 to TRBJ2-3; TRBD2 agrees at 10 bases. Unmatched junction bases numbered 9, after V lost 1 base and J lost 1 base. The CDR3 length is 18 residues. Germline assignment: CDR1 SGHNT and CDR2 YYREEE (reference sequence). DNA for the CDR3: TGTGCCAGCAGCTTGAGAGCGGGGGGGTGGGCTGGCACAGATACGCAGTATTTT. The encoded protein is CASSLRAGGWAGTDTQYF. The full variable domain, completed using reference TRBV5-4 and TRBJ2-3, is ETGVTQSPTHLIKTRGQQVTLRCSSQSGHNTVSWYQQALGQGPQFIFQYYREEENGRGNFPPRFSGLQFPNYSSELNVNALELDDSALYLCASSLRAGGWAGTDTQYFGPGTRLTVL.

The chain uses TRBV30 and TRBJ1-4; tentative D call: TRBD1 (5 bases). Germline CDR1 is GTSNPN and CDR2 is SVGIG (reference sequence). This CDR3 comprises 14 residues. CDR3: CALEGSTTNEKLFF. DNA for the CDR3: TGTGCACTAGAGGGGAGTACAACTAATGAAAAACTGTTTTTT.

CDR3 loop: CASSVRGGYEQYF. CDR3 in DNA: TGTGCCAGCAGCGTACGGGGAGGCTACGAGCAGTACTTC. The chain carries TRBV3-1 (or the pseudogene TRBV3-2) and TRBJ2-7; perhaps TRBD2 as D (6 bases). V dropped 5 bases and J dropped 3 bases, with 11 bases sitting between them. The CDR3 extends over 13 amino acids. CDR1 is LGHDT, CDR2 YNNKEL, per germline (reference sequence).

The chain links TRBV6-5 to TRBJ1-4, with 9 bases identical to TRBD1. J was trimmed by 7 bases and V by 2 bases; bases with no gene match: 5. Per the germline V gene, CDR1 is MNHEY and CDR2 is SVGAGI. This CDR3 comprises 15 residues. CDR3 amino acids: CASSYGGQGGEKLFF. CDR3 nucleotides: TGTGCCAGCAGTTACGGGGGACAGGGAGGTGAAAAACTGTTTTTT.

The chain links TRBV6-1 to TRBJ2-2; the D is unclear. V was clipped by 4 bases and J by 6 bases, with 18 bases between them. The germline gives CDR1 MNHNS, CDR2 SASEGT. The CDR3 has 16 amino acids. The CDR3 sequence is CASSAWTQLGPGELFF. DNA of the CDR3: TGTGCCAGCAGTGCCTGGACCCAGTTAGGGCCCGGGGAGCTGTTTTTT.

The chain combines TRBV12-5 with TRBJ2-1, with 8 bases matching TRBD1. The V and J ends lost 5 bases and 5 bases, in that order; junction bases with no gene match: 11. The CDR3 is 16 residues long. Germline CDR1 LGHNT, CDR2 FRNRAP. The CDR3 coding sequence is TGTGCTAGTGGTATATCTCAGGGGGCGCGTAACAATGAGCAGTTCTTC. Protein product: CASGISQGARNNEQFF.

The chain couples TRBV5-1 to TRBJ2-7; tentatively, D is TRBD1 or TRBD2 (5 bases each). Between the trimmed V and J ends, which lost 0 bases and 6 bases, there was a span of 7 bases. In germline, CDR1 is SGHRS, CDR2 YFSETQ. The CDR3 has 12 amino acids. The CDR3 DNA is TGCGCCAGCAGCTTGGGAGGGGTCGAGCAGTACTTC. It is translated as CASSLGGVEQYF.

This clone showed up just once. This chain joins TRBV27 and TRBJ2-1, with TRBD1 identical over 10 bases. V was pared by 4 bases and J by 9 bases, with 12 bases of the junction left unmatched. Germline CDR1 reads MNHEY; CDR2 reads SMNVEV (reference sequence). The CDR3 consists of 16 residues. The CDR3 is CASSSTGGWGWAEQFF. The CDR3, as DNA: TGTGCCAGCAGTTCGACAGGGGGCTGGGGATGGGCTGAGCAGTTCTTC.

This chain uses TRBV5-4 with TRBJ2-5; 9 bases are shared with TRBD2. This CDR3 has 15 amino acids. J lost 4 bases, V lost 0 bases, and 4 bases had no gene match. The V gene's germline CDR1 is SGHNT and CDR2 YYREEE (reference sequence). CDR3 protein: CASSLGTSDRETQYF. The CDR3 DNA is TGTGCCAGCAGCTTGGGGACTAGCGATCGAGAGACCCAGTACTTC.

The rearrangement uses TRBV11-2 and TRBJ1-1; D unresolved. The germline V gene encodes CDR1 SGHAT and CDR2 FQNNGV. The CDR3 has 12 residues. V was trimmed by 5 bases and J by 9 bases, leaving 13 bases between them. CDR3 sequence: CASSLIPRQAFF. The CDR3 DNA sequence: TGTGCCAGCAGCCTTATCCCCCGGCAAGCTTTCTTT. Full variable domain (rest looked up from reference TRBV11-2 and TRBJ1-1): EAGVAQSPRYKIIEKRQSVAFWCNPISGHATLYWYQQILGQGPKLLIQFQNNGVVDDSQLPKDRFSAERLKGVDSTLKIQPAKLEDSAVYLCASSLIPRQAFFGQGTRLTVV.

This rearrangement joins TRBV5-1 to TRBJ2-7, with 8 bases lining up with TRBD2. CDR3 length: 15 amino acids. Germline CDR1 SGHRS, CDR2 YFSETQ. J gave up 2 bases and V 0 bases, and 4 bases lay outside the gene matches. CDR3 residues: CASSLGAGGTYEQYF. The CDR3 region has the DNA TGCGCCAGCAGCTTGGGGGCGGGGGGAACCTACGAGCAGTACTTC.

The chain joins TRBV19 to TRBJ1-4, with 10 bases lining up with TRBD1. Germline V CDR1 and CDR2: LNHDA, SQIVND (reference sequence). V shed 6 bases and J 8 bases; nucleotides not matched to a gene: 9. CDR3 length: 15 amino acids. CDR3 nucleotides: TGTGCCAGTAGGGTGACAGGGGGCCGGGGAGAAAAACTGTTTTTT. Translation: CASRVTGGRGEKLFF.

The CDR3 sequence: CAISGGQGWTEKLFF. CDR3 bases: TGTGCCATCAGTGGGGGACAGGGGTGGACTGAAAAACTGTTTTTT. J is TRBJ1-4 and V is TRBV10-3, with 10 bases identical to TRBD1. Per the germline V gene, CDR1 is ENHRY and CDR2 is SYGVKD. V shed 4 bases, J shed 7 bases, and the junction held 6 bases outside the gene matches. There are 15 residues in the CDR3.

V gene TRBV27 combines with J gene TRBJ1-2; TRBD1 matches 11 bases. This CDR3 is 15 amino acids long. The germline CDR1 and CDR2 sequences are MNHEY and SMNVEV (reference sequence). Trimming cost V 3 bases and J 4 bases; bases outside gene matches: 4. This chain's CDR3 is CASSFLGTGGYGYTF. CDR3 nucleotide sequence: TGTGCCAGCAGTTTTCTAGGGACAGGGGGCTATGGCTACACCTTC.

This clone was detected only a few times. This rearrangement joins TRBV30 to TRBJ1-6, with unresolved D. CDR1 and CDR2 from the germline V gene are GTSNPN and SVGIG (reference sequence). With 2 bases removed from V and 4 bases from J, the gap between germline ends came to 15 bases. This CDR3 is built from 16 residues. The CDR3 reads CAWSPETARYNSPLHF. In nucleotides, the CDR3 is TGTGCCTGGAGTCCTGAGACGGCCAGATATAATTCACCCCTCCACTTT.

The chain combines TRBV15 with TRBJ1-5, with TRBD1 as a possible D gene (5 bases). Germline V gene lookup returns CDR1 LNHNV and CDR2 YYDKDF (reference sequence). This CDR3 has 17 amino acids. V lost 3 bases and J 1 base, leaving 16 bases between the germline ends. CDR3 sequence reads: CATSRKAGPKSNQPQHF. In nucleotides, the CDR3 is TGTGCCACCAGCAGGAAGGCAGGGCCCAAGAGCAATCAGCCCCAGCATTTT.

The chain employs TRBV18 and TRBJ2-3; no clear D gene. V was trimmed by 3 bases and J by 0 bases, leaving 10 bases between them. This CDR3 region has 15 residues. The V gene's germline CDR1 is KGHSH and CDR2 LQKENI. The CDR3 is CASSPKADSTDTQYF. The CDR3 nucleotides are TGTGCCAGCTCACCGAAGGCGGACAGCACAGATACGCAGTATTTT.

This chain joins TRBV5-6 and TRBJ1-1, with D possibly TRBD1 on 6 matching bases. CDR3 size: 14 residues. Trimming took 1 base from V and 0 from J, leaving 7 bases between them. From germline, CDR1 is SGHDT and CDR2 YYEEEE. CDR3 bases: TGTGCCAGCAGCTTGCAGGGGATGAACACTGAAGCTTTCTTT. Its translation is CASSLQGMNTEAFF.

The CDR3 DNA is TGTGCCAGCAGCTTGACGGGGACGCTAGACCAAGAGACCCAGTACTTC. This sequence encodes CASSLTGTLDQETQYF. The rearrangement links TRBV5-8 to TRBJ2-5, with D perhaps assigned TRBD1 or TRBD2 (5 bases each). Germline lookup yields CDR1 SGHTS and CDR2 YDEGEE. This CDR3 region has 16 residues. V was cut by 1 base and J by 0 bases, with 13 bases left in between.

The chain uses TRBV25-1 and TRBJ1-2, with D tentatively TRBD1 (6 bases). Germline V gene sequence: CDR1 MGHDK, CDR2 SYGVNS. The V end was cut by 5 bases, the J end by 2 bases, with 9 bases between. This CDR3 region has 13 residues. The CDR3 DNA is TGTGCCAGCAGTCGACAGGCCAACTATGGCTACACCTTC. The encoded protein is CASSRQANYGYTF.

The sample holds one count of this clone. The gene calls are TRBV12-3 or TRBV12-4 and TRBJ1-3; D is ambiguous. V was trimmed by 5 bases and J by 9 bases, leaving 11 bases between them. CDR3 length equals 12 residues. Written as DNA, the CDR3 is TGTGCCAGCAGTCCCCGGGTTGGCACCATATATTTT. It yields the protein CASSPRVGTIYF.